The rows below give T cell receptor beta chains drawn from one sample of a study of blood T cell repertoires in COVID-19. Sequencing used immunoSEQ multiplex PCR; TCRdb keeps in-frame clones, though not all of them. Among approximately 190,000 clones listed, 86% were seen once. The sequenced material came from PBMCs or T cells enriched from blood (not recorded which). These receptors were taken from a woman in her 40s in a cohort exposed to, infected with or recovered from COVID-19 (not recorded which). Both conserved end residues are part of each CDR3. The order of the fields is CDR3 protein, CDR3 DNA, J gene, D gene, clone size, V gene. D genes are given only for firm matches. Some rows have no size entry. The others give once, few or many, or a class for an expanded clone.

CDR3: CASSVTSGGTDTQYF
DNA: TGTGCCAGCAGCGTAACAAGCGGGGGCACAGATACGCAGTATTTT
J: TRBJ2-3
D: TRBD2
size: NA
V: TRBV9

CDR3: CASSSRLAGAREQYF
DNA: TGTGCCAGCAGTTCCAGACTAGCGGGAGCTCGGGAGCAGTACTTC
J: TRBJ2-7
D: TRBD2
size: few
V: TRBV6-2/TRBV6-3

CDR3: CASTHRGTNYGYTF
DNA: TGTGCCAGCACCCACAGGGGGACGAACTATGGCTACACCTTC
J: TRBJ1-2
D: TRBD1
size: NA
V: TRBV6-5

CDR3: CASSPPGGTNEKLFF
DNA: TGTGCCAGCAGCCCTCCAGGGGGAACTAATGAAAAACTGTTTTTT
J: TRBJ1-4
D: TRBD1
size: NA
V: TRBV7-9

CDR3: CASSEQASTYSREKLFF
DNA: TGTGCCAGCAGTGAACAGGCATCAACCTATTCCCGGGAAAAACTGTTTTTT
J: TRBJ1-4
D: NA
size: NA
V: TRBV6-1

CDR3: CASTYQSASGSHEQFF
DNA: TGCGCCAGCACCTACCAGTCCGCTAGCGGGAGCCATGAGCAGTTCTTC
J: TRBJ2-1
D: TRBD2
size: NA
V: TRBV4-3

CDR3: CASSDRGLAGQPQHF
DNA: TGTGCCAGCAGTGACAGGGGCCTAGCGGGTCAGCCCCAGCATTTT
J: TRBJ1-5
D: NA
size: NA
V: TRBV2

CDR3: CASSHPRDRRGETQYF
DNA: TGCGCCAGCAGTCACCCCCGGGACAGGAGGGGAGAGACCCAGTACTTC
J: TRBJ2-5
D: TRBD1
size: NA
V: TRBV23-1

CDR3: CASRRDSTSNTEAFF
DNA: TGTGCCAGCAGGAGGGACAGTACTTCGAACACTGAAGCTTTCTTT
J: TRBJ1-1
D: TRBD1
size: NA
V: TRBV2

CDR3: CASSLDETGGAEAFF
DNA: TGTGCCAGCAGTCTAGACGAGACAGGGGGAGCTGAAGCTTTCTTT
J: TRBJ1-1
D: TRBD1
size: NA
V: TRBV6-5

CDR3: CASRGQGAIYGYTF
DNA: TGTGCCAGCAGGGGACAGGGGGCTATCTATGGCTACACCTTC
J: TRBJ1-2
D: TRBD1
size: NA
V: TRBV28

CDR3: CASSLSSGGAHEQFF
DNA: TGTGCCAGCAGCTTAAGTAGCGGGGGGGCCCATGAGCAGTTCTTC
J: TRBJ2-1
D: TRBD2
size: NA
V: TRBV11-2

CDR3: CASSQAVPHTRGGDTEAFF
DNA: TGCGCCAGCAGCCAAGCAGTCCCCCACACGAGGGGAGGGGACACTGAAGCTTTCTTT
J: TRBJ1-1
D: NA
size: NA
V: TRBV4-3

CDR3: CASSAGSGTDTQYF
DNA: TGTGCCAGCAGCGCGGGGAGTGGCACAGATACGCAGTATTTT
J: TRBJ2-3
D: NA
size: NA
V: TRBV7-8

CDR3: CASSQEPTTYNEQFF
DNA: TGCGCCAGCAGCCAAGAACCCACGACTTACAATGAGCAGTTCTTC
J: TRBJ2-1
D: NA
size: NA
V: TRBV4-3

CDR3: CASSLLSGGGSYNEQFF
DNA: TGTGCCAGCAGTTTACTTAGCGGGGGGGGTTCCTACAATGAGCAGTTCTTC
J: TRBJ2-1
D: TRBD2
size: NA
V: TRBV27

CDR3: CASSQAPPDRANNEQFF
DNA: TGCGCCAGCAGCCAGGCCCCACCGGACAGGGCAAACAATGAGCAGTTCTTC
J: TRBJ2-1
D: TRBD1
size: NA
V: TRBV4-1

CDR3: CASSKLANEQFF
DNA: TGTGCCAGCAGCAAACTAGCGAATGAGCAGTTCTTC
J: TRBJ2-1
D: TRBD2
size: NA
V: TRBV7-9

CDR3: CASMARQGQDTEAFF
DNA: TGTGCCAGCATGGCCCGACAGGGACAAGACACTGAAGCTTTCTTT
J: TRBJ1-1
D: TRBD1
size: NA
V: TRBV28

CDR3: CASTRSTEAFF
DNA: TGTGCCAGCACCCGGAGCACTGAAGCTTTCTTT
J: TRBJ1-1
D: NA
size: NA
V: TRBV12-3/TRBV12-4

CDR3: CAISDRDREQFF
DNA: TGTGCCATCAGTGACAGGGACAGAGAGCAGTTCTTC
J: TRBJ2-1
D: TRBD1
size: NA
V: TRBV10-3

CDR3: CASSQGGGNEKLFF
DNA: TGCGCCAGCAGCCAAGGGGGGGGTAATGAAAAACTGTTTTTT
J: TRBJ1-4
D: NA
size: NA
V: TRBV5-1

CDR3: CASSELAGGYEQYF
DNA: TGCGCCAGCAGTGAACTAGCGGGCGGGTACGAGCAGTACTTC
J: TRBJ2-7
D: TRBD2
size: NA
V: TRBV10-2

CDR3: CAISESTGHYGYTF
DNA: TGTGCCATCAGTGAGTCGACAGGCCACTATGGCTACACCTTC
J: TRBJ1-2
D: NA
size: NA
V: TRBV10-3

CDR3: CASSYGQARGLLSSPLHF
DNA: TGTGCCAGCTCTTACGGACAGGCCCGGGGGCTATTGTCTTCACCCCTCCACTTT
J: TRBJ1-6
D: TRBD1
size: NA
V: TRBV18

CDR3: CASSEALPGGTEAFF
DNA: TGTGCCAGCAGTGAAGCGCTTCCGGGAGGAACTGAAGCTTTCTTT
J: TRBJ1-1
D: NA
size: NA
V: TRBV6-1

CDR3: CASSIPLGGGTDTQYF
DNA: TGTGCCAGCAGCATACCTTTAGGTGGAGGGACAGATACGCAGTATTTT
J: TRBJ2-3
D: NA
size: NA
V: TRBV9

CDR3: CATSRTAGGAVNEQFF
DNA: TGTGCCACCAGTCGGACCGCAGGAGGGGCGGTCAATGAGCAGTTCTTC
J: TRBJ2-1
D: NA
size: NA
V: TRBV24-1

CDR3: CASSQTGGDYEQYF
DNA: TGTGCCAGCAGTCAGACAGGAGGAGATTACGAGCAGTACTTC
J: TRBJ2-7
D: NA
size: NA
V: TRBV9

CDR3: CASSASGLNTDTQYF
DNA: TGTGCCAGCAGCGCGTCGGGACTAAATACAGATACGCAGTATTTT
J: TRBJ2-3
D: TRBD2
size: NA
V: TRBV9

CDR3: CASSFYGDTEAFF
DNA: TGTGCCAGCAGCTTCTACGGGGACACTGAAGCTTTCTTT
J: TRBJ1-1
D: NA
size: once
V: TRBV11-3

CDR3: CASSLYRGRFSTDTQYF
DNA: TGTGCCAGCAGCTTATATAGGGGGCGGTTCAGCACAGATACGCAGTATTTT
J: TRBJ2-3
D: TRBD1
size: few
V: TRBV7-8

CDR3: CASSSPTGNLANYGYTF
DNA: TGTGCCAGCAGCTCTCCGACAGGAAACCTGGCTAACTATGGCTACACCTTC
J: TRBJ1-2
D: NA
size: NA
V: TRBV7-7

CDR3: CASSPTGTGAQTEAFF
DNA: TGTGCCAGCTCACCGACCGGGACAGGGGCACAGACTGAAGCTTTCTTT
J: TRBJ1-1
D: TRBD1
size: once
V: TRBV18

CDR3: CASSTWTSGGAYNEQFF
DNA: TGTGCCAGTAGTACTTGGACTAGCGGGGGGGCTTACAATGAGCAGTTCTTC
J: TRBJ2-1
D: TRBD2
size: NA
V: TRBV19